This entry is about one T cell receptor beta chain. RNA totalling about 0.45 to 1 ug underwent reverse transcription with random hexamers. MiXCR, applied by TCRdb to the immunoSEQ multiplex PCR reads, yields one record per CDR3 protein. The table includes some 200,000 distinct CDR3 sequences, 91% detected once. Trimming left V 4 bases short and J 0 bases short, with 17 bases between. CDR1 and CDR2 from the germline V gene are SGHRS and YFSETQ. CDR3 length equals 17 residues. This sample is part of a study of CD8 T cells in Susac syndrome. For the study at large: Among the sequenced Susac syndrome patients, roughly six had active disease while fewer than 10 were in remission.

Specimen: CD4+ T cells from PBMCs. This chain links TRBV5-1 with TRBJ1-3, with D possibly TRBD1 on 6 matching bases. This clonotype originated in a human donor with Susac syndrome. The DNA of the CDR3 is TGCGCCAGCAGCCTCGAAGACAGGCTAAGCTCTGGAAACACCATATATTTT. Translating it yields CASSLEDRLSSGNTIYF.